What follows describes a single TCR beta chain. Its antigen is undetermined. The total RNA that was extracted per sample amounted to at least 5.5 micrograms. This entry belongs to a study of blood T cells in healthy people across ages. Study-level results: Observed TCR beta diversity showed a strong correlation with the percentage of naive T cells as measured by flow cytometry. PBMCs that were unsorted prevented a conclusive naive versus antigen-experienced comparison.

Combining a sample-barcoded 5' primer with a J-beta primer mix, a second PCR ran for roughly 7 to 12 cycles. TCRdb re-derived calls from the 5' RACE reads in MiXCR, one entry per CDR3 protein. The sample records roughly 500,000 distinct CDR3 sequences, around 24% being singletons. The junction had 23 bases not matched to a gene; V was cut back by 1 base and J by 5 bases. This CDR3 comprises 21 residues. Per the germline V gene, CDR1 is SGHAT and CDR2 is FQNNGV. These same data were also listed under a study on T cells of mothers and their children.

The source of this sequence is a boy aged 5-17 years in good health. Material for sequencing was blood. V is TRBV11-2 and J is TRBJ1-5, with 7 bases fitting TRBD1. CDR3 in DNA: TGTGCCAGCAGCTTAGTTCTCCTGACCTCGGACAGGACCTCGATGTATCAGCCCCAGCATTTT. Its translation: CASSLVLLTSDRTSMYQPQHF.